This passage covers 4 T cell receptor beta chains from one sample sequenced in a study of cytomegalovirus exposure and HLA in healthy donors. Primers: 60 Vbeta forward and 13 Jbeta reverse. Assay used: immunoSEQ multiplex PCR; TCRdb lists only in-frame clones, some missing. The data contain around 100,000 clones, around three quarters of them seen just once; the ten biggest clones take up 3% to 3.5%. The sequencing input was PBMCs. Source of these receptors: a woman aged 40 to 50 in good health and CMV-seronegative.

For the CDR3, the DNA is TGTGCCAGCAGCGAACAGGGACGGATCACTGAAGCTTTCTTT. Protein product: CASSEQGRITEAFF. J is TRBJ1-1 and V is TRBV7-2; D possibly corresponds to TRBD1 (6 bases). V lost 5 bases, J lost 4 bases, and 14 bases lay in between. Germline assignment: CDR1 SGHTA and CDR2 FQGNSA. The CDR3 spans 14 residues.

This CDR3 reads CASSGMRDYNEQFF. In DNA, the CDR3 is TGTGCCAGCAGTGGGATGCGGGACTACAATGAGCAGTTCTTC. The chain couples TRBV2 to TRBJ2-1, with D tentatively TRBD2 (6 bases). The CDR3 has 14 residues. Germline assignment: CDR1 SNHLY and CDR2 FYNNEI. The V and J ends lost 4 bases and 3 bases respectively, with 10 bases between them.

The chain employs TRBV14 and TRBJ2-3, with a possible D match to TRBD1 (5 bases). V was shortened by 2 bases and J by 2 bases, with 8 bases between the two germline ends. The CDR3 has 14 residues. Germline V gives CDR1 SGHDN, CDR2 FVKESK. The CDR3 sequence is CASSQRQYTDTQYF. As DNA, the CDR3 is TGTGCCAGCAGCCAACGACAGTACACAGATACGCAGTATTTT.

The rearrangement uses TRBV10-2 and TRBJ2-1, with 9 bases aligning to TRBD2. From germline, CDR1 is WSHSY and CDR2 SAAADI. The V gene end was trimmed by 1 base and the J gene end by 5 bases; junction bases not matched to a gene: 3. The CDR3 is 15 amino acids. CDR3 protein: CASSELREGDNEQFF. The CDR3 nucleotides read TGCGCCAGCAGTGAGTTGCGGGAGGGGGACAATGAGCAGTTCTTC.